The sequence of this TCR beta chain was determined in a study of radiotherapy plus CTLA-4 blockade in lung cancer (dated by TCRdb to the late 2010s). About the study as a whole: Objective responses occurred in 18% of enrolled patients, and over 30% achieved disease control. The full study reports these points: The strongest predictors of response were reported to be early dynamic shifts in blood T cell clones along with a rise in serum interferon-beta following radiation. After treatment with radiotherapy and ipilimumab, TCR clones that originated in tumors expanded in peripheral blood.

A remark on this clone: The clone's antigen remains unknown. No much larger clone exists at a distance of one base, and base qualities are not known.

According to the germline V gene, CDR1 reads MDHEN and CDR2 reads SYDVKM. V loses 4 bases, J loses 4 bases, and the germline ends lie 10 bases apart. From its cysteine to its phenylalanine, the CDR3 spans 13 amino acids. The CDR3 DNA has 39 bases and is translated from base 1. Focal radiation therapy combined with CTLA-4 blockade (ipilimumab) was tested in patients with chemo-refractory metastatic non-small-cell lung cancer. Preparation of the library involved the immunoSEQ multiplex PCR assay. In TCRdb, the immuneACCESS table is reduced to in-frame sequences with V and J assigned. These tables do not hold every clone; where another copy was compared, an unresolved V gene accounts for under half, and the others remain unexplained. The sample table contains roughly 98,000 clones; only one count was recorded for approximately 82% of them. Roughly 14% of the sample is in the top ten clones.

The chain couples TRBV28 to TRBJ1-2; the D gene identity is not certain. Here the sequenced sample was peripheral blood, taken from a patient treated with radiotherapy plus ipilimumab. The receptor was derived from a human donor with non-small cell lung cancer that progressed on radiotherapy plus ipilimumab. The DNA sequence is as follows: TGTGCCAGCAGTTCCCGTGGAGGCTATGGCTACACCTTC. Its amino acids are CASSSRGGYGYTF.